These 23 T cell receptor beta chains came from one sample sequenced in a study of blood T cell repertoires in COVID-19. Using immunoSEQ multiplex PCR, the repertoire was profiled, and TCRdb retains in-frame clones only, with some absent. The table records some 250,000 clones, roughly 90% of them present only once. Specimen: PBMCs or T cells enriched from blood (not recorded which). The receptor source for this set is a woman aged 25 to 39 with acute COVID-19.

CDR3 loop: CASSLVGAHQPQHF. DNA for the CDR3: TGTGCCAGCAGTTTGGTAGGGGCCCATCAGCCCCAGCATTTT. The V and J genes are TRBV28 and TRBJ1-5, with D possibly being TRBD1 (5 bases). This CDR3 has 14 amino acids. Germline values: CDR1 MDHEN, CDR2 SYDVKM. V was shortened by 3 bases and J by 5 bases, with 11 bases between the two germline ends.

This chain joins TRBV6-2 or TRBV6-3 and TRBJ2-3; D is unclear. V was trimmed by 6 bases and J by 6 bases, leaving 16 bases between them. This CDR3 region has 14 residues. CDR1 is MNHEY, CDR2 SVGEGT, per germline. The CDR3 bases are TGTGCCAGCAGATACGTCCTATTCGGGGATACGCAGTATTTT. As protein: CASRYVLFGDTQYF.

This rearrangement joins TRBV7-9 to TRBJ1-2, with TRBD1 identical over 8 bases. CDR3 length: 15 amino acids. Trimming at V came to 4 bases and at J to 6 bases, leaving 10 bases not matched to a gene. Germline-derived CDR1 and CDR2 are SEHNR and FQNEAQ (reference sequence). CDR3 nucleotides: TGTGCCAGCAGCTCAATGGGGGAGACAGGGGATGGCTACACCTTC. Its protein is CASSSMGETGDGYTF.

This sequence joins TRBV18 and TRBJ1-1, with 7 bases fitting TRBD1. The V and J ends lost 4 bases and 3 bases, in that order; junction bases with no gene match: 2. Germline CDR1 and CDR2: KGHSH and LQKENI. The CDR3 totals 13 residues. CDR3 nucleotides: TGTGCCAGCTCACGGCAGGGGGACACTGAAGCTTTCTTT. It yields the protein CASSRQGDTEAFF.

The chain joins TRBV11-2 to TRBJ1-1; no clear D. The CDR3 is 13 residues long. Trimming took off 1 base at V and 5 bases at J, with 8 bases between the two ends. Germline CDR1 and CDR2: SGHAT and FQNNGV. This CDR3 reads CASSLASTTEAFF. The CDR3 DNA reads TGTGCCAGCAGCTTAGCTTCCACTACTGAAGCTTTCTTT.

The CDR3 region has the DNA TGTGCCACCAGTGACCCTCTCCTCCCGGATACGCAGTATTTT. It translates to CATSDPLLPDTQYF. The rearrangement links TRBV24-1 to TRBJ2-3; no firm D call. The CDR3 is 14 residues long. Germline V lookup: CDR1 KGHDR, CDR2 SFDVKD. Trimming left V 4 bases short and J 6 bases short, with 13 bases between.

The rearrangement joins TRBV18 to TRBJ2-5; D might be TRBD1 (5 bases). In germline, CDR1 is KGHSH, CDR2 LQKENI. The CDR3 is 14 amino acids. The V end was cut by 2 bases, the J end by 3 bases, with 10 bases between. The CDR3 DNA follows: TGTGCCAGCTCACCAGGGTCCAGGGAAGAGACCCAGTACTTC. Its protein is CASSPGSREETQYF.

The chain uses TRBV5-1 and TRBJ2-5; 9 bases map to TRBD1. The CDR3 covers 19 residues. Germline CDR1 and CDR2: SGHRS and YFSETQ. V gave up 4 bases and J gave up 3 bases; unmatched junction bases: 19. In DNA, the CDR3 is TGCGCCAGCAGCATAACCGGGACAGCGCGGACAGGGGTCGAAGAGACCCAGTACTTC. Translating gives CASSITGTARTGVEETQYF.

The J gene is TRBJ2-1, the V gene TRBV12-5, with D possibly TRBD2 on 6 matching bases. Trimming shortened V by 7 bases and J by 7 bases, and 35 bases separated the two germline ends. This CDR3 has 20 amino acids. Germline CDR1 is LGHNT and CDR2 is FRNRAP. As DNA, the CDR3 is TGTGCTAGTGTTCAACGTTCTTCATCCACGGGAGTGGAGGGGACTAATGAGCAGTTCTTC. It yields the protein CASVQRSSSTGVEGTNEQFF.

This chain joins TRBV5-4 and TRBJ2-5; 8 bases align to TRBD2. Germline V lookup: CDR1 SGHNT, CDR2 YYREEE (reference sequence). The ends lost 4 bases at V and 4 bases at J; junction bases unmatched: 12. The CDR3 is 16 amino acids. The CDR3 nucleotides read TGTGCCAGCAGCGGGGTTCCTGATAGCGGGGTAGAGACCCAGTACTTC. Protein sequence: CASSGVPDSGVETQYF.

This clone was counted a few times. The rearrangement uses TRBV5-1 and TRBJ2-7, with D maybe TRBD1 (5 bases). Germline CDR1 is SGHRS and CDR2 is YFSETQ. CDR3 length equals 12 residues. With 2 bases removed from V and 7 bases from J, the gap between germline ends came to 10 bases. CDR3 sequence (DNA): TGCGCCAGCAGCTTCCCCCAGGGAGAGCAGTACTTC. Amino acids: CASSFPQGEQYF.

The chain joins TRBV13 to TRBJ2-3; 11 bases fit TRBD2. Unmatched junction bases numbered 16, after V lost 4 bases and J lost 4 bases. The germline gives CDR1 PRHDT, CDR2 FYEKMQ (reference sequence). CDR3 length: 19 residues. CDR3 bases: TGTGCCAGCAGCTGGGCCGGGACTAGCGGTGGAGGGGGCCCAGATACGCAGTATTTT. Protein: CASSWAGTSGGGGPDTQYF.

The chain is built from TRBV28 and TRBJ1-4; 7 bases line up with TRBD1. V dropped 6 bases and J dropped 6; count of bases not matched to a gene: 7. This CDR3 has 14 residues. Germline CDR1 and CDR2: MDHEN and SYDVKM. CDR3 in amino acids: CASSLGQHHEKLFF. CDR3 nucleotides: TGTGCCAGCAGCCTGGGACAGCACCATGAAAAACTGTTTTTT.

The table lists this clone with a count of one. The V and J genes are TRBV6-1 and TRBJ1-4; no reliable D call. Trimming cost V 2 bases and J 6 bases, with 10 bases left between them. The CDR3 has 14 amino acids. The germline CDR1 and CDR2 sequences are MNHNS and SASEGT. The CDR3: CASSEKGVDEKLFF. CDR3 nucleotides: TGTGCCAGCAGTGAAAAGGGAGTTGATGAAAAACTGTTTTTT.

The rearrangement uses TRBV3-1 (or the pseudogene TRBV3-2) and TRBJ1-4; 7 bases are shared with TRBD1. CDR3 size: 14 residues. The germline V gene encodes CDR1 LGHDT and CDR2 YNNKEL (reference sequence). J was trimmed by 5 bases and V by 6 bases; bases with no gene match: 6. The CDR3 is CASRVQGPNEKLFF. DNA for the CDR3: TGTGCCAGCAGGGTACAGGGGCCGAATGAAAAACTGTTTTTT.

The chain employs TRBV4-3 and TRBJ1-6, with TRBD1 matching 9 bases. The length of the CDR3 is 15 residues. CDR1 and CDR2 (germline): LGHNA, YSLEER. V was pared by 0 bases and J by 9 bases, with 3 bases of the junction left unmatched. The CDR3 sequence: CASSQEGQGFSPLHF. In nucleotides, the CDR3 is TGCGCCAGCAGCCAAGAGGGACAGGGATTTTCACCCCTCCACTTT.

The chain links TRBV4-3 to TRBJ2-1, with 8 bases lining up with TRBD2. Germline values: CDR1 LGHNA, CDR2 YSLEER. The CDR3 loop spans 16 amino acids. Trimming took 0 bases from V and 7 from J; bases not matched to a gene: 8. The CDR3 loop reads CASSQDTGGARNEQFF. In DNA, the CDR3 is TGCGCCAGCAGCCAAGATACGGGGGGGGCCAGAAATGAGCAGTTCTTC.

The chain couples TRBV28 to TRBJ1-5, with D possibly TRBD1 on 6 matching bases. The CDR3 length is 17 residues. CDR1 is MDHEN, CDR2 SYDVKM, per germline. V was trimmed by 6 bases and J by 4 bases, leaving 22 bases between them. This CDR3 reads CASSLAGGVFLNQPQHF. DNA for the CDR3: TGTGCCAGCAGCTTGGCGGGGGGCGTATTCCTTAATCAGCCCCAGCATTTT.

The chain joins TRBV29-1 to TRBJ1-1, with 7 bases lining up with TRBD1. V trimming: 4 bases; J trimming: 1 base; junction bases outside the gene matches: 3. Germline CDR1 SQVTM, CDR2 ANQGSEA. The CDR3 sequence is 13 residues long. This chain's CDR3 is CSVGNRGNTEAFF. CDR3 DNA: TGCAGCGTTGGGAACAGGGGGAACACTGAAGCTTTCTTT.

This chain joins TRBV10-3 and TRBJ1-2, with 7 positions matching TRBD1. The CDR3 spans 16 residues. Unmatched junction bases numbered 5, after V lost 0 bases and J lost 1 base. Germline loops: CDR1 ENHRY, CDR2 SYGVKD. The CDR3 coding sequence is TGTGCCATCAGTGAGTCTAGGGACAGAATTAACTATGGCTACACCTTC. This gives the protein CAISESRDRINYGYTF.

The V call is TRBV5-4, the J call TRBJ1-2; 9 bases are a match to TRBD1. The germline V gene has CDR1 SGHNT and CDR2 YYREEE (reference sequence). The CDR3 loop spans 15 amino acids. V trimming: 3 bases; J trimming: 8 bases; junction bases outside the gene matches: 11. The CDR3 reads CASSYLRQGVGGYTF. In nucleotides, the CDR3 is TGTGCCAGCAGCTACTTAAGACAGGGGGTAGGGGGCTACACCTTC.

This clone showed up just a few times. The chain carries TRBV14 and TRBJ1-3; D possibly corresponds to TRBD1 (5 bases). The germline V gene encodes CDR1 SGHDN and CDR2 FVKESK. The CDR3 is 16 residues long. V dropped 4 bases and J dropped 3 bases, with 16 bases sitting between them. DNA of the CDR3: TGTGCCAGCAGCCGGACGCAGGGATGGAGTGGAAACACCATATATTTT. Translation: CASSRTQGWSGNTIYF.

J is TRBJ2-5 and V is TRBV5-5; 7 bases line up with TRBD2. The CDR3 extends over 15 amino acids. Losses at the gene ends were 4 bases for V and 0 bases for J; bases not matched to a gene: 6. Germline CDR1 and CDR2: SGHKS and YYEKEE (reference sequence). The CDR3 region is CASSGTTAYQETQYF. The CDR3 DNA reads as TGTGCCAGCAGCGGGACTACCGCGTACCAAGAGACCCAGTACTTC.